This T cell receptor (beta chain) was retrieved from a study of control samples from healthy donors and cancer patients. The CDR3 is 15 residues long. The junction had 14 bases not matched to a gene; V was cut back by 6 bases and J by 7 bases. Germline lookup yields CDR1 GTSNPN and CDR2 SVGIG (reference sequence). Some clones are missing from TCRdb's copy, which holds only in-frame ones; the method was immunoSEQ multiplex PCR. The sample has about 77,000 clones; about 92% are singletons. This sequence joins TRBV30 and TRBJ1-4; TRBD1 aligns across 7 bases. The clonotype originates from a woman aged 60 to 75 in good health. The sequenced sample was blood. CDR3 sequence reads: CACSRDSARGEKLFF. CDR3 bases: TGTGCCTGCAGCCGGGACAGCGCGAGGGGTGAAAAACTGTTTTTT.